These 17 T cell receptor beta chains came from one sample sequenced in a study of response to subunit inactivated influenza vaccine. TCRdb passed the RT-PCR reads through MiXCR, listing each CDR3 protein once. The table has just over 300,000 distinct CDR3 sequences, approximately 21% seen once. The starting material was PBMCs from blood, obtained less than 22 months after vaccination. These receptors originate from a man aged 50-75 years who received an inactivated influenza vaccine.

This clonotype was recorded a few times. The J gene is TRBJ2-3, the V gene TRBV7-3, with 10 bases lining up with TRBD2. With 5 bases clipped from V and 4 bases from J, the junction kept 9 bases outside the gene matches. CDR1 SGHTA and CDR2 FQGTGA come from the germline V gene. This CDR3 region has 16 residues. CDR3 in DNA: TGTGCCAGCAGCCCCGATCTAGCGGGAGTTTCAGATACGCAGTATTTT. Translating it yields CASSPDLAGVSDTQYF. Using reference TRBV7-3 and TRBJ2-3 for the parts outside the CDR3, the full variable domain is GAGVSQTPSNKVTEKGKYVELRCDPISGHTALYWYRQSLGQGPEFLIYFQGTGAADDSGLPNDRFFAVRPEGSVSTLKIQRTERGDSAVYLCASSPDLAGVSDTQYFGPGTRLTVL.

The chain is built from TRBV5-4 and TRBJ1-4; D ambiguous. From germline, CDR1 is SGHNT and CDR2 YYREEE (reference sequence). This CDR3 has 14 amino acids. Trimming removed 4 bases at V and 0 bases at J, with 7 bases between. The CDR3: CASSPEPTNEKLFF. The CDR3 region has the DNA TGTGCCAGCAGCCCGGAGCCAACTAATGAAAAACTGTTTTTT. The full variable domain, in which reference TRBV5-4 and TRBJ1-4 provide the parts outside the CDR3, is ETGVTQSPTHLIKTRGQQVTLRCSSQSGHNTVSWYQQALGQGPQFIFQYYREEENGRGNFPPRFSGLQFPNYSSELNVNALELDDSALYLCASSPEPTNEKLFFGSGTQLSVL.

The chain uses TRBV7-8 and TRBJ1-5; TRBD1 is a possible D gene (6 bases). This CDR3 contains 14 residues. The germline V gene encodes CDR1 SGHVS and CDR2 FQNEAQ. V was pared by 0 bases and J by 5 bases, with 8 bases between. CDR3 DNA sequence: TGTGCCAGCAGCTTAGCGAACAGGGATCAGCCCCAGCATTTT. Translation gives CASSLANRDQPQHF.

The chain uses TRBV29-1 and TRBJ1-1, with no clear D. Germline CDR1 is SQVTM and CDR2 is ANQGSEA. With 7 bases removed from V and 5 bases from J, the gap between germline ends came to 11 bases. The CDR3 extends over 11 amino acids. The CDR3 bases are TGCAGCGCCCACGACAAGACTGAAGCTTTCTTT. This gives the protein CSAHDKTEAFF.

The chain couples TRBV5-1 to TRBJ2-7; D perhaps matches TRBD1 (5 bases). V lost 1 base to trimming and J lost 7 bases, with 18 bases between them. This CDR3 spans 15 amino acids. Germline CDR1 is SGHRS and CDR2 is YFSETQ. Here the CDR3 reads CASSLRPQGTKEQYF. CDR3 bases: TGCGCCAGCAGCTTGCGACCCCAGGGAACTAAAGAGCAGTACTTC.

The V gene is TRBV10-3, the J gene TRBJ2-1, with TRBD2 identical over 10 bases. This CDR3 contains 14 residues. Unmatched junction bases numbered 5, after V lost 10 bases and J lost 2 bases. In germline, CDR1 is ENHRY, CDR2 SYGVKD. Here the CDR3 reads CATGLAVAYNEQFF. The DNA of the CDR3 is TGTGCCACCGGACTAGCGGTTGCCTACAATGAGCAGTTCTTC.

This clonotype was detected only a few times. J is TRBJ2-1 and V is TRBV2; 8 bases are shared with TRBD1. The CDR3 is 15 residues long. After removal of 4 bases from V and 0 bases from J, the junction contained 2 bases not matched to a gene. CDR1 and CDR2 from the germline V gene are SNHLY and FYNNEI. CDR3 region: CASSGTGSSYNEQFF. CDR3 coding DNA: TGTGCCAGCAGTGGGACAGGGAGCTCCTACAATGAGCAGTTCTTC. Full variable domain (missing parts from reference TRBV2 and TRBJ2-1): EPEVTQTPSHQVTQMGQEVILRCVPISNHLYFYWYRQILGQKVEFLVSFYNNEISEKSEIFDDQFSVERPDGSNFTLKIRSTKLEDSAMYFCASSGTGSSYNEQFFGPGTRLTVL.

In its sample, this clonotype was seen a few times. This chain links TRBV27 with TRBJ2-5, with 9 bases lining up with TRBD1. Germline V gene lookup returns CDR1 MNHEY and CDR2 SMNVEV (reference sequence). After removal of 8 bases from V and 0 bases from J, the junction contained 4 bases not matched to a gene. The CDR3 consists of 14 residues. The CDR3 coding sequence is TGTGCCAGCGCGAGGACAGGGGACCAAGAGACCCAGTACTTC. It codes for CASARTGDQETQYF.

Here the CDR3 DNA reads TGCAGTGCTATTTCCACAGGGGGCCGGGAGACCCAGTACTTC. Its translation: CSAISTGGRETQYF. The chain couples TRBV20-1 to TRBJ2-5, with 9 bases matching TRBD1. This CDR3 region has 14 residues. Germline CDR1 reads DFQATT; CDR2 reads SNEGSKA (reference sequence). V lost 4 bases, J lost 5 bases, and 8 bases stayed unmatched.

This chain uses TRBV7-2 with TRBJ1-6; TRBD1 might be the D (5 bases). CDR3 length equals 16 residues. Germline V gives CDR1 SGHTA, CDR2 FQGNSA. V lost 5 bases to trimming and J lost 2 bases, with 13 bases between them. The CDR3, as DNA: TGTGCCAGCAGCCCTCAAGGGGTCCCCTATAATTCACCCCTCCACTTT. It translates to CASSPQGVPYNSPLHF.

This chain connects TRBV18 to TRBJ2-1; D is possibly TRBD1 (6 bases). Trimming took off 1 base at V and 9 bases at J, with 10 bases between the two ends. Germline V gene sequence: CDR1 KGHSH, CDR2 LQKENI. The CDR3 is made up of 13 amino acids. CDR3 loop: CASSPQGVGEQFF. DNA for the CDR3: TGTGCCAGCTCACCACAGGGGGTGGGTGAGCAGTTCTTC.

Regarding this clonotype: Possible read error: a much larger clone is one base away. CDR3 bases: TGCGCCAGCAGCCAAGGTCTCGGCAGGTCCCTCTCTGGAAACACCGTATATTTT. Residues: CASSQGLGRSLSGNTVYF. The genes are TRBV4-1 and TRBJ1-3, with D hard to call. Germline-derived CDR1 and CDR2 are MGHRA and YSYEKL. The CDR3 spans 18 residues.

This chain joins TRBV3-1 and TRBJ2-7; 7 bases map to TRBD2. The CDR3 contains 13 residues. V shed 1 base, J shed 4 bases, and the junction held 1 base outside the gene matches. Germline V gene data show CDR1 as LGHDT and CDR2 as YNNKEL (reference sequence). As DNA, the CDR3 is TGTGCCAGCAGCCAAGGACTAGCTTACGAGCAGTACTTC. Its protein product is CASSQGLAYEQYF.

V and J are TRBV12-5 and TRBJ2-7, with a tentative D call TRBD1 (5 bases). The CDR3 length is 19 residues. Trimming cost V 5 bases and J 0 bases, with 26 bases left between them. Germline CDR1 reads LGHNT; CDR2 reads FRNRAP. The CDR3 DNA sequence: TGTGCTAGTGGTCCCTACAGGCCGACGGAATTTCTACCCTCCTACGAGCAGTACTTC. Encoded protein: CASGPYRPTEFLPSYEQYF.

This clonotype was recorded many times. V and J are TRBV20-1 and TRBJ2-7; 7 bases align to TRBD1. J lost 3 bases, V lost 6 bases, and 11 bases had no gene match. From germline, CDR1 is DFQATT and CDR2 SNEGSKA (reference sequence). The CDR3 spans 14 residues. The CDR3 region is CSAIDRDSSYEQYF. CDR3 sequence (DNA): TGCAGTGCGATCGACAGGGACAGTAGCTACGAGCAGTACTTC.

This clonotype was seen a single time. The chain links TRBV4-2 to TRBJ2-7, with D perhaps matching TRBD1 or TRBD2 (5 bases each). Germline values: CDR1 LGHNA, CDR2 YNFKEQ. This CDR3 comprises 15 residues. Trimming removed 0 bases from V and 3 bases from J, with 12 bases in between. CDR3 sequence (DNA): TGTGCCAGCAGCCAAGAAAGGGGACGGGGCTACGAGCAGTACTTC. It specifies CASSQERGRGYEQYF.

This clonotype was found a few times. The chain couples TRBV29-1 to TRBJ2-7; 9 positions agree with TRBD1. Germline V gives CDR1 SQVTM, CDR2 ANQGSEA. Trimming took 2 bases from V and 1 from J; bases not matched to a gene: 6. The CDR3 is 15 residues long. The DNA for the CDR3 is TGCAGCGTTGAAACTCCGGGACAGGGTTCCTACGAGCAGTACTTC. This translates into CSVETPGQGSYEQYF.